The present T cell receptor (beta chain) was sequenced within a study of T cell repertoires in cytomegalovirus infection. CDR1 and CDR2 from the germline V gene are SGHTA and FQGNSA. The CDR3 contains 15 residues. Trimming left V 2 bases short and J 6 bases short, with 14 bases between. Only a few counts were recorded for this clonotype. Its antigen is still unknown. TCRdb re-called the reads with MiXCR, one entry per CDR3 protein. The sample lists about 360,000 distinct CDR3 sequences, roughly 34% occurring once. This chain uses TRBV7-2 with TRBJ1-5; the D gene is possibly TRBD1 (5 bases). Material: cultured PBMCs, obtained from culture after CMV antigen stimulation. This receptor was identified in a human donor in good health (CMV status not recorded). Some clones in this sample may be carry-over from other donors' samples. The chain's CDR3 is CASSLRGQLIQPQHF. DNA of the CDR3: TGTGCCAGCAGCTTAAGAGGACAACTGATTCAGCCCCAGCATTTT.